The 27 T cell receptor beta chains presented below share a single source sample, sequenced in a study of molecular identifiers for immune sequencing clone quantification. A single record per CDR3 protein comes from TCRdb applying MiXCR to the PCR reads. In the table there are more than 450,000 distinct CDR3 sequences, less than 30% of which are singletons. Material for sequencing was naive CD8+ T cells from blood, with Jurkat cell RNA spiked in. As for subset: FACS-sorted CD8+CD4-CCR7+CD45RA+ naive T cells. These receptors all come from a human donor in good health. Some libraries in this study had Jurkat cell RNA spiked in.

In DNA, the CDR3 is TGTGCTAGTGGTTTGGCACTAGCGGGGGGGCTTGTAGATACGCAGTATTTT. It yields the protein CASGLALAGGLVDTQYF. The V gene is TRBV12-5, the J gene TRBJ2-3; 13 bases are shared with TRBD2. The junction had 6 bases not matched to a gene; V was cut back by 1 base and J by 5 bases. CDR1 is LGHNT, CDR2 FRNRAP, per germline. This CDR3 spans 17 amino acids.

This rearrangement joins TRBV12-3 or TRBV12-4 to TRBJ2-1; 8 nucleotides align to TRBD1. The CDR3 has 15 residues. V lost 6 bases and J lost 7; bases outside the gene matches: 11. The CDR3 nucleotides read TGTGCCAGCAGCCACGGACAGGGTAGTTGGAATGAGCAGTTCTTC. It is translated as CASSHGQGSWNEQFF.

This clonotype was seen ten or more times. The junction departs from germline at one end; a sequencing error may be responsible. This sequence joins TRBV29-1 and TRBJ2-5; maybe TRBD2 (5 bases). The germline V gene has CDR1 SQVTM and CDR2 ANQGSEA. The CDR3 runs to 9 residues. The CDR3 sequence: CSVGDGPHF. The CDR3 DNA is TGCAGCGTGGGAGACGGACCCCACTTC.

This clonotype was seen more than once but under ten times. The chain carries TRBV20-1 and TRBJ2-7; the D gene is possibly TRBD2 (5 bases). V lost 3 bases and J 0 bases, leaving 9 bases between the germline ends. This CDR3 is built from 13 residues. Germline CDR1 reads DFQATT; CDR2 reads SNEGSKA (reference sequence). The CDR3 region has the DNA TGCAGTGCTAGGGGAGCAGGCTCCTACGAGCAGTACTTC. Residues: CSARGAGSYEQYF.

In regard to this clonotype: It may be a read error: a sequence one base away is much more abundant. The DNA of the CDR3 is TGTGCCAGCGGCTTGGAGGGGTCAGGGCAGCCAGATACGCAGTATTTT. This sequence encodes CASGLEGSGQPDTQYF. The chain recombines TRBV5-6 with TRBJ2-3; TRBD2 is a possible D gene (6 bases). CDR3 length equals 16 residues. Germline assignment: CDR1 SGHDT and CDR2 YYEEEE.

With regard to this clonotype: The CDR3 carries no conserved terminal phenylalanine or tryptophan, so it likely arises from a read error. The chain recombines TRBV3-1 with TRBJ2-7; the D call may be TRBD1 or TRBD2 (6 bases each). Near its end, the DNA agrees better with TRBJ2-5, so the J call may be wrong. In germline, CDR1 is LGHDT, CDR2 YNNKEL (reference sequence). The CDR3 length is 17 residues. The CDR3 spells CASSPPEPGAYQETQYL. The CDR3 nucleotides are TGTGCCAGCAGCCCACCAGAACCGGGGGCCTACCAAGAGACCCAGTACCTC.

This clonotype showed up many times. The chain uses TRBV28 and TRBJ2-7; D is perhaps TRBD2 (6 bases). The CDR3 has 13 residues. V lost 3 bases and J lost 2, with 8 bases in between. The germline V gene has CDR1 MDHEN and CDR2 SYDVKM. The CDR3 protein is CASSFSGAYEQYF. The DNA for the CDR3 is TGTGCCAGCAGTTTTTCGGGAGCCTACGAGCAGTACTTC. The variable domain in full, with the rest retrieved from reference TRBV28 and TRBJ2-7, is DVKVTQSSRYLVKRTGEKVFLECVQDMDHENMFWYRQDPGLGLRLIYFSYDVKMKEKGDIPEGYSVSREKKERFSLILESASTNQTSMYLCASSFSGAYEQYFGPGTRLTVT.

This clonotype was counted a few times. The chain employs TRBV27 and TRBJ1-1, with D uncertain. CDR1 is MNHEY, CDR2 SMNVEV, per germline (reference sequence). Between the trimmed V and J ends, which lost 0 bases and 3 bases, there was a span of 17 bases. The CDR3 is made up of 17 amino acids. The chain's CDR3 is CASSLSFVRAVYTEAFF. CDR3 DNA sequence: TGTGCCAGCAGTTTATCTTTCGTCCGGGCGGTATACACTGAAGCTTTCTTT.

This clonotype was observed many times. The chain is built from TRBV7-6 and TRBJ1-1; D remains unclear. This CDR3 region has 14 residues. The V gene's germline CDR1 is SGHVS and CDR2 FNYEAQ. The germline V and J ends were trimmed by 5 bases and 5 bases, with 15 bases remaining between them. The CDR3 nucleotides read TGTGCCAGCAGCCCCGGAGCAACGGGGACTGAAGCTTTCTTT. Protein: CASSPGATGTEAFF.

At least ten counts were recorded for this clonotype. The chain has TRBV29-1 and TRBJ2-7; 8 bases align to TRBD1. Germline V gene lookup returns CDR1 SQVTM and CDR2 ANQGSEA. V trimming: 4 bases; J trimming: 3 bases; junction bases outside the gene matches: 2. The CDR3 has 12 amino acids. CDR3 DNA sequence: TGCAGCGTTGCAGGGGGCAACTACGAGCAGTACTTC. Its protein is CSVAGGNYEQYF.

This clonotype was counted at least ten times. The chain has TRBV27 and TRBJ1-5; 11 bases are a match to TRBD1. There are 14 residues in the CDR3. Germline V gene sequence: CDR1 MNHEY, CDR2 SMNVEV (reference sequence). The ends lost 5 bases at V and 8 bases at J; junction bases unmatched: 5. The CDR3 DNA reads as TGTGCCAGCAGTCCGGGGACAGGGGGGGAGCCCCAGCATTTT. Translation gives CASSPGTGGEPQHF.

The table lists this clonotype with a few counts. DNA of the CDR3: TGTGCCAGCAACGGACAGAGATCCACAGATACGCAGTATTTT. It translates to CASNGQRSTDTQYF. J is TRBJ2-3 and V is TRBV9, with TRBD1 as a possible D gene (6 bases). The germline V and J ends were trimmed by 6 bases and 2 bases, with 13 bases remaining between them. This CDR3 contains 14 residues. The germline CDR1 and CDR2 sequences are SGDLS and YYNGEE. Supplemented by reference TRBV9 and TRBJ2-3, the full variable domain reads DSGVTQTPKHLITATGQRVTLRCSPRSGDLSVYWYQQSLDQGLQFLIQYYNGEERAKGNILERFSAQQFPDLHSELNLSSLELGDSALYFCASNGQRSTDTQYFGPGTRLTVL.

This clonotype was seen ten or more times. As DNA, the CDR3 is TGTGCCAGCACCCTGCCGGGGTACGGCGAGCAGTACTTC. This sequence encodes CASTLPGYGEQYF. The chain employs TRBV7-9 and TRBJ2-7, with a tentative D call TRBD2 (5 bases). Trimming cost V 7 bases and J 6 bases, with 16 bases left between them. Per the germline V gene, CDR1 is SEHNR and CDR2 is FQNEAQ (reference sequence). The CDR3 has 13 residues.

This sequence joins TRBV11-2 and TRBJ2-4, with 10 bases lining up with TRBD1. The CDR3 is 14 amino acids. Germline V CDR1 and CDR2: SGHAT, FQNNGV. V was pared by 6 bases and J by 8 bases, with 7 bases of the junction left unmatched. The CDR3 here is CASRIGTGVDIQYF. Here the CDR3 DNA reads TGTGCCAGCAGAATCGGGACAGGGGTTGACATTCAGTACTTC. The full variable domain, completed using reference TRBV11-2 and TRBJ2-4, is EAGVAQSPRYKIIEKRQSVAFWCNPISGHATLYWYQQILGQGPKLLIQFQNNGVVDDSQLPKDRFSAERLKGVDSTLKIQPAKLEDSAVYLCASRIGTGVDIQYFGAGTRLSVL.

V is TRBV11-3 and J is TRBJ2-1; a possible D gene is TRBD2 (5 bases). V was pared by 1 base and J by 8 bases, with 18 bases between. This CDR3 is built from 16 residues. Germline lookup yields CDR1 SGHNT and CDR2 YENEEA. The CDR3 region has the DNA TGTGCCAGCAGCTTAGGGGGAGACGGTCCCACCGATGAGCAGTTCTTC. It is translated as CASSLGGDGPTDEQFF.

This chain joins TRBV5-1 and TRBJ2-3, with D hard to call. This CDR3 contains 16 residues. Germline V CDR1 and CDR2: SGHRS, YFSETQ. V was shortened by 4 bases and J by 0 bases, with 15 bases between the two germline ends. CDR3 amino acids: CASSVGVVESTDTQYF. CDR3 sequence (DNA): TGCGCCAGCAGCGTTGGCGTCGTGGAGAGCACAGATACGCAGTATTTT.

This clonotype was counted at least ten times. The gene calls are TRBV20-1 and TRBJ2-2; no clear D. The CDR3 has 15 residues. The germline V and J ends were trimmed by 0 bases and 1 base, with 9 bases remaining between them. Germline CDR1 is DFQATT and CDR2 is SNEGSKA (reference sequence). CDR3 amino acids: CSAREVVRNTGELFF. The CDR3 nucleotides are TGCAGTGCTAGAGAAGTAGTCAGGAACACCGGGGAGCTGTTTTTT.

In this sample, this clonotype turned up many times. J is TRBJ1-5 and V is TRBV7-2, with a weak D call TRBD1 (5 bases). Germline assignment: CDR1 SGHTA and CDR2 FQGNSA. The V gene lost 3 bases and the J gene lost 6 bases, with 15 bases spanning the gap. This CDR3 is 15 amino acids long. CDR3 loop: CASSFALRGGQPQHF. CDR3 sequence (DNA): TGTGCCAGCAGCTTTGCGCTTAGGGGTGGTCAGCCCCAGCATTTT.

A word on this clonotype: Sequence at one end of the junction differs from germline and may be a read error. V is TRBV4-1 and J is TRBJ2-5; 8 bases map to TRBD2. CDR1 MGHRA and CDR2 YSYEKL come from the germline V gene. The CDR3 consists of 15 residues. The CDR3 sequence is CARSQGDGGEKTQYF. The CDR3 coding sequence is TGCGCCCGCAGCCAAGGCGACGGGGGGGAAAAGACCCAGTACTTC.

The V gene is TRBV6-1, the J gene TRBJ2-7, with TRBD2 identical over 13 bases. The CDR3 consists of 16 residues. With V trimmed by 1 base and J by 4 bases, 4 bases remained unmatched. The germline V gene has CDR1 MNHNS and CDR2 SASEGT. In nucleotides, the CDR3 is TGTGCCAGCAGTGAAGGGACTAGCGGGAGTTTTTACGAGCAGTACTTC. Amino acids: CASSEGTSGSFYEQYF.

This clonotype was counted ten times or more. The rearrangement uses TRBV7-9 and TRBJ1-5; possibly TRBD1 for D (5 bases). This CDR3 contains 15 residues. With 4 bases removed from V and 4 bases from J, the gap between germline ends came to 14 bases. Germline CDR1 SEHNR, CDR2 FQNEAQ (reference sequence). For the CDR3, the DNA is TGTGCCAGCAGCTCGACGGGGGGTAGGAATCAGCCCCAGCATTTT. Translated, it gives CASSSTGGRNQPQHF.

Points on this clonotype: This may come from a read error, since a much larger clone is one base off. The CDR3 protein is CPSSLKAGNQPQHF. In DNA form, the CDR3 reads TGTCCCAGCAGCTTAAAAGCAGGCAATCAGCCCCAGCATTTT. The genes are TRBV5-5 and TRBJ1-5, with no clear D. CDR1 is SGHKS, CDR2 YYEKEE, per germline (reference sequence). The CDR3 consists of 14 residues.

This clonotype was seen only a few times. The chain uses TRBV12-3 or TRBV12-4 and TRBJ2-2; D is unclear. V lost 4 bases, J lost 7 bases, and 13 bases lay in between. CDR3 length equals 14 residues. The CDR3 is CASSSRVGDGELFF. In nucleotides, the CDR3 is TGTGCCAGCAGTTCCCGAGTCGGCGACGGGGAGCTGTTTTTT.

This clonotype was seen only a few times. The chain carries TRBV24-1 and TRBJ2-1; D remains ambiguous. The ends were cut back, 0 bases at V and 9 bases at J, with 8 bases in the middle. The CDR3 covers 13 residues. Germline V gives CDR1 KGHDR, CDR2 SFDVKD. In DNA form, the CDR3 reads TGTGCCACCAGTGATTTGGTAGTGGGTGAGCAGTTCTTC. It is translated as CATSDLVVGEQFF.

This clonotype was picked up a small number of times. V gene TRBV19 combines with J gene TRBJ2-1; D unresolved. Trimming left V 3 bases short and J 4 bases short, with 13 bases between. The V gene's germline CDR1 is LNHDA and CDR2 SQIVND (reference sequence). This CDR3 contains 15 residues. CDR3 sequence: CASSMGISYYNEQFF. CDR3 DNA: TGTGCCAGTAGTATGGGGATATCTTATTACAATGAGCAGTTCTTC. Filled out from reference TRBV19 and TRBJ2-1, the complete variable domain reads DGGITQSPKYLFRKEGQNVTLSCEQNLNHDAMYWYRQDPGQGLRLIYYSQIVNDFQKGDIAEGYSVSREKKESFPLTVTSAQKNPTAFYLCASSMGISYYNEQFFGPGTRLTVL.

This clonotype was seen more than once but under ten times. The chain links TRBV4-1 to TRBJ2-6, with TRBD2 as a possible D gene (5 bases). This CDR3 is 15 amino acids long. The V gene's germline CDR1 is MGHRA and CDR2 YSYEKL. Trimming pared 6 bases from V and 2 bases from J, leaving 11 bases between. The CDR3 spells CASRTDLTGANVLTF. As DNA, the CDR3 is TGCGCCAGCAGGACGGACTTGACTGGGGCCAACGTCCTGACTTTC.

This chain uses TRBV2 with TRBJ2-7, with D perhaps TRBD1 or TRBD2 (5 bases each). Germline V CDR1 and CDR2: SNHLY, FYNNEI. V lost 6 bases and J 2 bases, leaving 11 bases between the germline ends. CDR3 length: 13 residues. CDR3 coding DNA: TGTGCCAGCAGGACGGGGACGGCCTACGAGCAGTACTTC. Translation: CASRTGTAYEQYF.